This T cell receptor beta chain stems from a study of cytomegalovirus exposure and HLA in healthy donors. The PCR employed 60 Vbeta primers together with 13 Jbeta primers. In the original analysis: Approximately 78 million unique TCR beta chains, 10 million to 13 million of them shared, were counted by a later analysis. Only in-frame clones appear in the TCRdb table, and some are missing; sequencing was by immunoSEQ multiplex PCR. V and J calls and clone size come straight from that table; D and trimming were deduced from the DNA. In the table there are around 130,000 clones, more than 65% of which are singletons. This CDR3 spans 15 amino acids. Germline V gene sequence: CDR1 SGHAT, CDR2 FQNNGV. The germline V and J ends were trimmed by 5 bases and 0 bases, with 14 bases remaining between them. Study-level findings and limits: CMV serostatus was the sole immune exposure data available. Earlier findings revealed that most TCR beta V segments proved productive either about 87% or about 30% of the time.

Worth noting for this clone: Its specificity is not known.

The rearrangement uses TRBV11-2 and TRBJ2-7; D is perhaps TRBD1 (6 bases). The clonotype comes from a young man in good health and CMV-seropositive. What was sequenced was PBMCs. CDR3 sequence (DNA): TGTGCCAGCAGCCTACGGACAGAGATCTCCTACGAGCAGTACTTC. This encodes CASSLRTEISYEQYF. The complete variable domain, with remaining parts taken from reference TRBV11-2 and TRBJ2-7, reads EAGVAQSPRYKIIEKRQSVAFWCNPISGHATLYWYQQILGQGPKLLIQFQNNGVVDDSQLPKDRFSAERLKGVDSTLKIQPAKLEDSAVYLCASSLRTEISYEQYFGPGTRLTVT.